This TCR beta chain was identified in a study of cytomegalovirus exposure and HLA in healthy donors (TCRdb year 2017). The study in broad terms: A later analysis indicated that the 120 or so validation repertoires were generated on the platform also employed for the approximately 690 repertoires of the first cohort. The study was designed to test whether signatures of past pathogen exposure could be identified by cataloging public T cell receptors. A separate validation cohort of over a hundred different subjects was used in addition to the approximately 700-subject first cohort. High-throughput TCR immunosequencing, statistical association of individual TCRs with disease status, and machine learning were combined to predict cytomegalovirus infection status.

The donors were included in the validation cohort of some 110 subjects, a group kept apart from the roughly 670-subject first cohort. Findings and caveats that apply to the study as a whole: Cytomegalovirus status was reported to be diagnosed by the classifier with high specificity and sensitivity in both the original and validation cohorts. Most TCR sequences were seen in very few donors, while some public TCRs were found in many individuals. The study gave a list of over 150 TCR beta chains associated with cytomegalovirus. It was suggested by the authors that the approach could potentially be generalized to other disease states and immunological phenotypes. The validation cohort had no HLA typing available for a later analysis, so co-occurrence within that cohort was assessed over all 120 or so repertoires. In vitro tests confirmed that a few of the cytomegalovirus-associated TCR beta chains recognize cytomegalovirus antigens. Of the cluster scores, roughly 95% were above 0 in a later analysis, which found that TCRs clustered in the first cohort also tended to co-occur in the 120 or so validation repertoires.

About this clone: The clone's antigen remains unknown. Base quality data are lacking; no much larger clone is found one base away.

The library was made by the immunoSEQ multiplex PCR assay. Per the source publication's procedure: To diagnose cytomegalovirus status from the catalog of TCR beta chain sequences, a statistical classification framework was built. Here the immuneACCESS table is served through TCRdb, limited to in-frame sequences with V and J called. Missing clones are a known gap in these copies; in checked studies unresolved V genes cover under half, and the rest lacks a known reason. V, J and clone size are taken as reported in that table, and D and trimming were inferred from the DNA itself. This sample has hundreds of thousands of clones in its table, and 70% to 90% of those were observed once. The ten largest clones add up to 0.65% to 0.95% of the sample. The source is a woman between 18 and 29 years old in good health and CMV-seronegative. The material sequenced was PBMCs.

In nucleotides, the sequence is TGCGCCAGCAGCCAAGAGGGGCATGGCACTGAAGCTTTCTTT. It translates to CASSQEGHGTEAFF. The sequence is built from TRBV4-1 and TRBJ1-1, and TRBD1 may be the D gene, going by 5 matching bases. V and J are truncated by 0 bases and 4 bases respectively, leaving an intervening sequence of 9 bases. From the germline V gene, CDR1 is MGHRA and CDR2 is YSYEKL. The CDR3 sequence holds 14 residues, the cysteine and phenylalanine included. Of the read, only the CDR3 DNA is kept; its 42 bases are in frame from base 1.